This T cell receptor beta chain was identified during a study of patients and donors after allogeneic stem cell transplantation. TCRdb processed the RT-PCR reads anew with MiXCR; each CDR3 protein has one entry. The data show around 200,000 distinct CDR3 sequences, less than 50% seen once. The V gene's germline CDR1 is MDHEN and CDR2 SYDVKM. The CDR3 has 12 residues. The V and J ends lost 4 bases and 10 bases respectively, with 11 bases between them. This receptor was obtained from a human donor who was either an allogeneic HSCT recipient or a stem cell or donor lymphocyte infusion donor (not recorded which). It is not recorded whose cells these are; they may come from a transplant donor. This sequence joins TRBV28 and TRBJ1-5, with D uncertain. Sequencing was carried out using blood, either unsorted or a sorted T cell fraction (not recorded which). The CDR3 loop reads CASSYTPIPQHF. Written as DNA, the CDR3 is TGTGCCAGCAGTTATACCCCCATTCCCCAGCATTTT.